The TCR beta chain under discussion was sequenced for a study of T cell changes during pregnancy in multiple sclerosis. CDR3 length equals 14 residues. The V segment lost 1 base and the J segment 6 bases; nucleotides outside the gene matches: 5. Looked up from germline, CDR1 is SGHTA and CDR2 is FQGNSA. Data came from immunoSEQ multiplex PCR; TCRdb stores just in-frame clones and leaves some out. The table includes 75,000 to 80,000 clones, 90% to 95% detected once. The receptor comes from a female donor in good health, enrolled as a control in a pregnancy study. Sequences were derived from peripheral blood, sampled in the second trimester of pregnancy. V is TRBV7-2 and J is TRBJ1-2; 7 bases map to TRBD1. CDR3 nucleotide sequence: TGTGCCAGCAGCTTAGAGGTAACAGGGGATGGCTACACCTTC. It encodes CASSLEVTGDGYTF.